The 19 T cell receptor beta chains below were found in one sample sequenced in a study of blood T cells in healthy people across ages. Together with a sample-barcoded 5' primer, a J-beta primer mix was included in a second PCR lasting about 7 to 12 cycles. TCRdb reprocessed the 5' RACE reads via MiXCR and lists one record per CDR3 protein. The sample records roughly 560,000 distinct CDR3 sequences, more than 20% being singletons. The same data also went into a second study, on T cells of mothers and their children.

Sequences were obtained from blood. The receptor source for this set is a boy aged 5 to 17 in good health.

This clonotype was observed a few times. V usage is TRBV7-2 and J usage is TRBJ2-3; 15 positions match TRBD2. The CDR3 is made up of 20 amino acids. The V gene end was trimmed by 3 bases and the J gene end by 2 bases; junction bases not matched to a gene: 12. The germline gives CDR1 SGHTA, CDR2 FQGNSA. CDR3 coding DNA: TGTGCCAGCAGCTTCTTCGCCCACCGGACTAGCGGGGGGGACACAGATACGCAGTATTTT. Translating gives CASSFFAHRTSGGDTDTQYF.

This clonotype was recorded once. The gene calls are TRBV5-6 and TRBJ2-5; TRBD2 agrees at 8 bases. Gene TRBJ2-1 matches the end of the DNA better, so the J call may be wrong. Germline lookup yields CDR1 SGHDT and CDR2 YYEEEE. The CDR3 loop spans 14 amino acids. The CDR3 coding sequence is TGTGCCAGCAGCCGTTTGACTAGCGTAGATGAGCAGTTCTTC. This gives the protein CASSRLTSVDEQFF.

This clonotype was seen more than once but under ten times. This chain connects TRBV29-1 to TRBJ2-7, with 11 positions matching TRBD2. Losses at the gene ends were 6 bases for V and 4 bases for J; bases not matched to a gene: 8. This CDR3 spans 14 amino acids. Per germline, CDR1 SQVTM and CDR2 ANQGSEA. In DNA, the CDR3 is TGCAGCGTCACCACGGGACTAGCGGATTACGAGCAGTACTTC. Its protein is CSVTTGLADYEQYF.

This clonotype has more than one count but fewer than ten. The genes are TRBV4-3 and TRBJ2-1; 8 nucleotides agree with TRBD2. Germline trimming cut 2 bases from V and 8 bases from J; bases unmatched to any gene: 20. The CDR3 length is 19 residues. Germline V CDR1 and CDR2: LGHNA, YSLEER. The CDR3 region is CASSQFRDGRGMGSHEQFF. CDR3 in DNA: TGCGCCAGCAGCCAATTTAGAGACGGGAGGGGAATGGGGAGTCATGAGCAGTTCTTC.

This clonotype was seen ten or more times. Here the CDR3 reads CSVEGLLRDRQETQYF. The DNA for the CDR3 is TGCAGCGTTGAAGGACTTTTACGGGACAGGCAAGAGACCCAGTACTTC. The chain carries TRBV29-1 and TRBJ2-5; 8 positions match TRBD1. Trimming removed 1 base from V and 2 bases from J; junction bases left unmatched: 9. Germline V lookup: CDR1 SQVTM, CDR2 ANQGSEA. The CDR3 covers 16 residues.

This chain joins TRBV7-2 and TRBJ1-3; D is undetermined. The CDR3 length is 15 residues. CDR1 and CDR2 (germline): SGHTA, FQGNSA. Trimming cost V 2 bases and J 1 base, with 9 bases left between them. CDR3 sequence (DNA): TGTGCCAGCAGCTTAAGTGGGAGTTCTGGAAACACCATATATTTT. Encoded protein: CASSLSGSSGNTIYF.

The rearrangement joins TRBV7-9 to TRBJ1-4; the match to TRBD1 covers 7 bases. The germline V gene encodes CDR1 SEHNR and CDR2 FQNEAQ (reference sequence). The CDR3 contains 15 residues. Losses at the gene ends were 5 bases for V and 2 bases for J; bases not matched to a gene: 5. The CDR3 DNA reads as TGTGCCAGCAGCGCAACAGGGGTCACTAATGAAAAACTGTTTTTT. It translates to CASSATGVTNEKLFF.

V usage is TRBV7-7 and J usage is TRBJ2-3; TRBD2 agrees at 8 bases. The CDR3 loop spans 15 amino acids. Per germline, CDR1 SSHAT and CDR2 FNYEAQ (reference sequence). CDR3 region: CASGSTGLVIDTQYF. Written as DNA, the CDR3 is TGTGCTAGCGGCTCGACGGGACTAGTGATAGATACGCAGTATTTT.

The CDR3: CASSQTPGGYNEQFF. CDR3 DNA: TGTGCCAGCAGCCAAACTCCGGGGGGCTACAATGAGCAGTTCTTC. The V gene is TRBV9, the J gene TRBJ2-1; 7 positions agree with TRBD2. CDR3 length equals 15 residues. The V segment lost 4 bases and the J segment 3 bases; nucleotides outside the gene matches: 7. Germline values: CDR1 SGDLS, CDR2 YYNGEE.

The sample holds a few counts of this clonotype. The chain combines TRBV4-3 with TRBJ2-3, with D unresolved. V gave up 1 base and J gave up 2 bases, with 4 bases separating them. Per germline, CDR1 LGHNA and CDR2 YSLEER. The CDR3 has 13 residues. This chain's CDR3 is CASSQVFTDTQYF. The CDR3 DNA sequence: TGCGCCAGCAGCCAAGTATTCACAGATACGCAGTATTTT.

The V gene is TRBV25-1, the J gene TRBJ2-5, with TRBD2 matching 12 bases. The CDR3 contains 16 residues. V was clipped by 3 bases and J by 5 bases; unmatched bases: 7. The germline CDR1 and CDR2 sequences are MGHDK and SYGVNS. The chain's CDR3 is CASSDSRTSGEETQYF. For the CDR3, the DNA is TGTGCCAGCAGTGACTCTCGGACTAGCGGGGAGGAGACCCAGTACTTC.

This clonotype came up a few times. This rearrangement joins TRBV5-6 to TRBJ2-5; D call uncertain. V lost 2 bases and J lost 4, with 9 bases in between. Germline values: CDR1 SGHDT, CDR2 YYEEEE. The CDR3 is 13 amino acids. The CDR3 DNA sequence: TGTGCCAGCAGCTTAATGGGCCCAGAGACCCAGTACTTC. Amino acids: CASSLMGPETQYF.

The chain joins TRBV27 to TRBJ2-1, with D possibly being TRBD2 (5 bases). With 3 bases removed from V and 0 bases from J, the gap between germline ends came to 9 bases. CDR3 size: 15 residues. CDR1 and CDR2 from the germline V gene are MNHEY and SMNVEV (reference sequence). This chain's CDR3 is CASSFEGSSYNEQFF. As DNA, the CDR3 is TGTGCCAGCAGTTTTGAGGGAAGCTCCTACAATGAGCAGTTCTTC.

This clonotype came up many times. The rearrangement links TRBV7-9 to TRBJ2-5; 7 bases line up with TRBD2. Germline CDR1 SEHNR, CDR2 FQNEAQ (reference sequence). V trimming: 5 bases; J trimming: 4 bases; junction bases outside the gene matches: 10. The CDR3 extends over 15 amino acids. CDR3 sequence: CASSTGEGMGETQYF. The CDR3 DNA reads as TGTGCCAGCAGCACCGGGGAGGGAATGGGAGAGACCCAGTACTTC.

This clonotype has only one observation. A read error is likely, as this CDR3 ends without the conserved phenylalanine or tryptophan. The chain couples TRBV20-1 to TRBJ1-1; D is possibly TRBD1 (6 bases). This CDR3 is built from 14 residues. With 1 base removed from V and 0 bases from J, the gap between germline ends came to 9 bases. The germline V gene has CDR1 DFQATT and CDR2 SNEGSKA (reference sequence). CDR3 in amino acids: CSARGTALNTEAFS. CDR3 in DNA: TGCAGTGCTAGAGGGACAGCGTTGAACACTGAAGCTTTCTCT.

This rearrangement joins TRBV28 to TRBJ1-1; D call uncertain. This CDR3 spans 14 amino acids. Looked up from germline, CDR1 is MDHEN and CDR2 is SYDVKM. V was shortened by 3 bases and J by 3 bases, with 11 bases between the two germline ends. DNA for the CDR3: TGTGCCAGCAGTTTTAGGGAAAGGGACACTGAAGCTTTCTTT. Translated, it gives CASSFRERDTEAFF. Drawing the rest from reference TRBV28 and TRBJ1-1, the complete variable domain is DVKVTQSSRYLVKRTGEKVFLECVQDMDHENMFWYRQDPGLGLRLIYFSYDVKMKEKGDIPEGYSVSREKKERFSLILESASTNQTSMYLCASSFRERDTEAFFGQGTRLTVV.

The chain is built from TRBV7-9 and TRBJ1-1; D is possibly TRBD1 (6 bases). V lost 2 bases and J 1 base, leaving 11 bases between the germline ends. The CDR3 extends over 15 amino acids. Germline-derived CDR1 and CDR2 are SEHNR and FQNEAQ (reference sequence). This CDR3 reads CASSLLTGRNTEAFF. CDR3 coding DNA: TGTGCCAGCAGCTTATTGACAGGAAGGAACACTGAAGCTTTCTTT.

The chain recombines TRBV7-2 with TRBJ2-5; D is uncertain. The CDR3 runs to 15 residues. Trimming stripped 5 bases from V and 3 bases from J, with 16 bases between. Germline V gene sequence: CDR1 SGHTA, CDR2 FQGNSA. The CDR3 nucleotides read TGTGCCAGCAGCGTGAGGACGGGCAATAAAGAGACCCAGTACTTC. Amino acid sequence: CASSVRTGNKETQYF.

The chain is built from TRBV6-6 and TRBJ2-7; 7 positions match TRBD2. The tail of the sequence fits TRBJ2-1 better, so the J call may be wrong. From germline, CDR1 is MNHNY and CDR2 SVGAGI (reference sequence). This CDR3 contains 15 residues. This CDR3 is CASRQTSAIYNEQFF. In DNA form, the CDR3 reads TGTGCCAGCAGACAAACTAGCGCCATATACAATGAGCAGTTCTTC.